A single sample gave rise to the 10 T cell receptor beta chains below, sequenced in a study of blood T cell repertoires in COVID-19. Here immunoSEQ multiplex PCR was the method, and the copy in TCRdb shows in-frame clones only, minus some. The sample has 130,000 to 150,000 clones; about 88% are singletons. The sample consisted of peripheral blood. The receptors stem from a human donor in a cohort sampled during active COVID-19.

The chain joins TRBV24-1 to TRBJ2-1, with 13 bases fitting TRBD2. Germline assignment: CDR1 KGHDR and CDR2 SFDVKD. J lost 9 bases, V lost 3 bases, and 7 bases had no gene match. CDR3 size: 16 residues. CDR3 nucleotides: TGTGCCACCAGTGATGTACTAGCGGGAGGGCCTCCTGAGCAGTTCTTC. Translation gives CATSDVLAGGPPEQFF.

The chain carries TRBV28 and TRBJ1-1, with 10 nucleotides matching TRBD1. The CDR3 sequence is 14 residues long. V gave up 5 bases and J gave up 6 bases; unmatched junction bases: 6. Germline values: CDR1 MDHEN, CDR2 SYDVKM. The CDR3 DNA reads as TGTGCCAGCAGTCGAACTGGACAGGGGGCTGAAGCTTTCTTT. Translated, it gives CASSRTGQGAEAFF.

The chain's CDR3 is CASKGIRPRNREEAFF. The CDR3 bases are TGTGCCAGTAAGGGGATCCGTCCGAGAAACAGGGAAGAAGCTTTCTTT. This rearrangement joins TRBV2 to TRBJ1-1, with a weak D call TRBD1 (6 bases). Germline V gene data show CDR1 as SNHLY and CDR2 as FYNNEI. CDR3 size: 16 residues. Trimming removed 9 bases from V and 8 bases from J, with 28 bases in between.

This clone has a single count. The chain employs TRBV7-2 and TRBJ2-3; D perhaps matches TRBD2 (5 bases). Per the germline V gene, CDR1 is SGHTA and CDR2 is FQGNSA. The CDR3 totals 14 residues. Between the trimmed V and J ends, which lost 7 bases and 0 bases, there was a span of 11 bases. CDR3 sequence (DNA): TGTGCCAGCACCAAAGCGGTTAGCACAGATACGCAGTATTTT. Its translation: CASTKAVSTDTQYF. Combining the CDR3 with reference TRBV7-2 and TRBJ2-3 gives the whole variable domain GAGVSQSPSNKVTEKGKDVELRCDPISGHTALYWYRQSLGQGLEFLIYFQGNSAPDKSGLPSDRFSAERTGGSVSTLTIQRTQQEDSAVYLCASTKAVSTDTQYFGPGTRLTVL.

The gene calls are TRBV9 and TRBJ2-3; D may be TRBD1 (5 bases). This CDR3 contains 14 residues. CDR1 is SGDLS and CDR2 is YYNGEE in the germline V gene. Trimming pared 7 bases from V and 1 base from J, leaving 13 bases between. CDR3 residues: CASGAHTRTDTQYF. The CDR3 coding sequence is TGTGCCAGCGGGGCCCACACACGCACAGATACGCAGTATTTT. Together with reference TRBV9 and TRBJ2-3, the CDR3 gives the full variable domain: DSGVTQTPKHLITATGQRVTLRCSPRSGDLSVYWYQQSLDQGLQFLIQYYNGEERAKGNILERFSAQQFPDLHSELNLSSLELGDSALYFCASGAHTRTDTQYFGPGTRLTVL.

In its sample, this clone was seen once. This chain connects TRBV18 to TRBJ2-3, with TRBD1 as a possible D gene (6 bases). CDR3 length: 14 residues. Trimming left V 3 bases short and J 7 bases short, with 14 bases between. The germline gives CDR1 KGHSH, CDR2 LQKENI. CDR3 in amino acids: CASSPGARAYTQYF. The DNA of the CDR3 is TGTGCCAGCTCACCGGGGGCGAGGGCGTATACGCAGTATTTT.

V and J are TRBV5-6 and TRBJ1-5; D perhaps matches TRBD1 (5 bases). Trimming stripped 4 bases from V and 5 bases from J, with 10 bases between. This CDR3 region has 13 residues. Germline CDR1 is SGHDT and CDR2 is YYEEEE. CDR3: CASSGGIYQPQHF. Here the CDR3 DNA reads TGTGCCAGCAGCGGGGGGATCTATCAGCCCCAGCATTTT.

This clone was observed once. In nucleotides, the CDR3 is TGTGCCAGTAAAGAAACTAGCGGAAACCCAGAGCAGTACTTC. Encoded protein: CASKETSGNPEQYF. The chain recombines TRBV19 with TRBJ2-7, with TRBD2 matching 8 bases. Germline trimming cut 7 bases from V and 7 bases from J; bases unmatched to any gene: 12. The CDR3 is 14 residues long. Per germline, CDR1 LNHDA and CDR2 SQIVND (reference sequence).

The chain combines TRBV30 with TRBJ2-5; TRBD1 matches 8 bases. There are 14 residues in the CDR3. V lost 3 bases to trimming and J lost 2 bases; unmatched junction nucleotides: 5. Per germline, CDR1 GTSNPN and CDR2 SVGIG (reference sequence). Here the CDR3 DNA reads TGTGCCTGGAGCACAGGGGGGTTTCAAGAGACCCAGTACTTC. Translation: CAWSTGGFQETQYF. The whole variable domain, remainder taken from reference TRBV30 and TRBJ2-5, is SQTIHQWPATLVQPVGSPLSLECTVEGTSNPNLYWYRQAAGRGLQLLFYSVGIGQISSEVPQNLSASRPQDRQFILSSKKLLLSDSGFYLCAWSTGGFQETQYFGPGTRLLVL.

V and J are TRBV19 and TRBJ2-2; possibly TRBD1 for D (6 bases). V lost 0 bases and J lost 8, with 13 bases in between. The CDR3 extends over 15 amino acids. Germline CDR1 LNHDA, CDR2 SQIVND (reference sequence). CDR3: CASSIDGRGVGELFF. The CDR3 nucleotides read TGTGCCAGTAGTATAGATGGCAGGGGTGTAGGGGAGCTGTTTTTT.